These 4 T cell receptor beta chains were sequenced from one sample in a study of blood T cell repertoires in COVID-19. The table came from immunoSEQ multiplex PCR; TCRdb's copy has only in-frame clones and leaves some out. The data show 120,000 to 150,000 clones, around four fifths seen once. Sequencing used peripheral blood. Receptors were obtained from a woman in her thirties or forties with active or convalescent COVID-19.

The chain links TRBV6-5 to TRBJ1-1, with D hard to call. Germline lookup yields CDR1 MNHEY and CDR2 SVGAGI. The CDR3 has 14 amino acids. Trimming removed 0 bases from V and 6 bases from J, with 11 bases in between. CDR3 nucleotides: TGTGCCAGCAGTTACTCGCTTGGGAGGGCTGAAGCTTTCTTT. It codes for CASSYSLGRAEAFF.

V is TRBV21-1 and J is TRBJ1-1. TRBV21-1 is termed a pseudogene. This CDR3 is built from 14 residues. The CDR3 reads CASSTRGGKTEAFF. In DNA, the CDR3 is TGTGCCAGCAGCACAAGGGGGGGGAAGACTGAAGCTTTCTTT.

The chain uses TRBV6-1 and TRBJ1-1, with D perhaps matching TRBD1 (6 bases). CDR1 and CDR2 from the germline V gene are MNHNS and SASEGT. Trimming left V 2 bases short and J 5 bases short, with 15 bases between. The CDR3 is 15 amino acids. For the CDR3, the DNA is TGTGCCAGCAGTGAACCCCGACAGGATAGGACTGAAGCTTTCTTT. It is translated as CASSEPRQDRTEAFF.

V is TRBV5-1 and J is TRBJ1-4, with D perhaps TRBD1 (6 bases). The V end was cut by 4 bases, the J end by 8 bases, with 15 bases between. This CDR3 comprises 14 residues. Germline CDR1 SGHRS, CDR2 YFSETQ. The CDR3 is CASSPHREGEKLFF. CDR3 coding DNA: TGCGCCAGCAGCCCGCACAGGGAGGGGGAAAAACTGTTTTTT.